The sequence of this T cell receptor (beta chain) was determined in a study of persistence of HIV-infected CD4 T cells. Cells were stimulated with CMV-infected fibroblast lysates at 8 to 10 ug/mL. Memory cells lacking CD40L and CD69 with high CD45RO were sorted. The libraries were made with immunoSEQ version 4 in survey mode. Profiled with immunoSEQ multiplex PCR; TCRdb holds only in-frame clones, not every one. The data contain 35,000 to 45,000 clones, about 85% of them singletons. Turning to this clone: What it binds is not known.

The source was CD4+ T cells sorted from PBMCs after roughly 17-hour stimulation, collected from a patient who received antiretroviral therapy. The receptor comes from an adult man with HIV who was CMV-seropositive.

The CDR3 is CASSLRDTYAGELFF. For the CDR3, the DNA is TGTGCCAGCAGTTTGAGGGATACCTACGCCGGGGAGCTGTTTTTT. The chain links TRBV5-5 to TRBJ2-2, with TRBD2 as a possible D gene (5 bases). The length of the CDR3 is 15 residues. V dropped 5 bases and J dropped 6 bases, with 17 bases sitting between them. Germline CDR1 reads SGHKS; CDR2 reads YYEKEE (reference sequence).